One sample yielded the 17 T cell receptor beta chains listed below, sequenced in a study of T cells expressing NK-cell markers. Reanalyzing the 5' RACE reads, TCRdb keeps one entry per CDR3 protein, without DNA. This table lists a few hundred thousand distinct CDR3 sequences. Sequencing was carried out using blood T cells: a sorted CD56 or NKG2C T cell subset, CD4+ or CD8+ T cells, or bulk PBMC T cells (not recorded which). The source is a woman between 50 and 59 years old in good health.

This chain uses TRBV25-1 with TRBJ2-2; absent DNA, TCRdb's TRBD1 call cannot be checked. The CDR3 covers 14 residues. In germline, CDR1 is MGHDK, CDR2 SYGVNS. Here the CDR3 reads CASRGQGFTGELFF.

V and J are TRBV5-1 and TRBJ1-6. Germline V gene sequence: CDR1 SGHRS, CDR2 YFSETQ. This CDR3 has 14 amino acids. The CDR3 loop reads CASSLRENNSPLHF.

This sequence joins TRBV20-1 and TRBJ1-2; the TCRdb D gene call, TRBD1, has no DNA to confirm it. The CDR3 is made up of 13 amino acids. CDR1 DFQATT and CDR2 SNEGSKA come from the germline V gene (reference sequence). CDR3 loop: CSASQTGVGGYTF.

The chain recombines TRBV6-5 with TRBJ1-2. The CDR3 extends over 16 amino acids. CDR1 and CDR2 from the germline V gene are MNHEY and SVGAGI. CDR3 residues: CASSYSPRLNNYGYTF.

CDR3 in amino acids: CASSWTGYGELFF. The V and J genes are TRBV11-2 and TRBJ2-2; the TCRdb D gene call, TRBD1, has no DNA to confirm it. The CDR3 extends over 13 amino acids. The germline gives CDR1 SGHAT, CDR2 FQNNGV.

The chain links TRBV9 to TRBJ2-3; there is no DNA to check the TCRdb D call of TRBD1. In germline, CDR1 is SGDLS, CDR2 YYNGEE. This CDR3 is built from 17 residues. The CDR3 loop is CASSGKRQGGHTDTQYF.

The chain recombines TRBV3-1 with TRBJ2-5; TCRdb designates TRBD2, a call that cannot be tested without DNA. The V gene's germline CDR1 is LGHDT and CDR2 YNNKEL (reference sequence). There are 16 residues in the CDR3. The CDR3 loop is CASSPLVAGAQETQYF.

The rearrangement joins TRBV20-1 to TRBJ1-2; TCRdb's assignment of TRBD1 cannot be checked, as there is no DNA. The CDR3 loop spans 14 amino acids. Germline V gene data show CDR1 as DFQATT and CDR2 as SNEGSKA (reference sequence). CDR3 loop: CSASILTGNYGYTF.

This chain connects TRBV9 to TRBJ1-2; TCRdb picks TRBD1, but there is no DNA to check that call. There are 15 residues in the CDR3. Germline CDR1 reads SGDLS; CDR2 reads YYNGEE. The CDR3 protein is CASSVAQGVYYGYTF.

The chain uses TRBV20-1 and TRBJ1-2. The CDR3 sequence is 13 residues long. Germline lookup yields CDR1 DFQATT and CDR2 SNEGSKA (reference sequence). The CDR3 protein is CSARPGPGDGYTF.

The genes are TRBV5-1 and TRBJ2-1; TCRdb outputs TRBD2, but without DNA this stays unchecked. Looked up from germline, CDR1 is SGHRS and CDR2 is YFSETQ. The CDR3 covers 14 residues. Here the CDR3 reads CASSSGLAGYEQFF.

V usage is TRBV12-5 and J usage is TRBJ2-1; without DNA, the TCRdb call of TRBD2 cannot be checked. This CDR3 comprises 15 residues. Germline loops: CDR1 LGHNT, CDR2 FRNRAP. The CDR3 sequence is CASGSAVPSYNEQFF.

This chain joins TRBV27 and TRBJ2-1; TCRdb's D call, TRBD2, is unchecked because there is no DNA. The CDR3 extends over 14 amino acids. In germline, CDR1 is MNHEY, CDR2 SMNVEV (reference sequence). The CDR3 reads CASSQRTQHNEQFF.

The chain links TRBV9 to TRBJ2-1. Germline lookup yields CDR1 SGDLS and CDR2 YYNGEE. The CDR3 sequence is 15 residues long. The chain's CDR3 is CASSAGRVKLNEQFF.

The rearrangement joins TRBV27 to TRBJ1-3. Germline V gene sequence: CDR1 MNHEY, CDR2 SMNVEV (reference sequence). The CDR3 consists of 15 residues. CDR3 in amino acids: CASSLKGFSGNTIYF.

The chain joins TRBV20-1 to TRBJ2-5; TCRdb selects TRBD2, and the lack of DNA leaves this call unchecked. The CDR3 spans 14 residues. The V gene's germline CDR1 is DFQATT and CDR2 SNEGSKA (reference sequence). CDR3 amino acids: CSARAGSARETQYF.

The V gene is TRBV29-1, the J gene TRBJ2-2. Germline CDR1 reads SQVTM; CDR2 reads ANQGSEA. This CDR3 has 13 residues. Here the CDR3 reads CSVDGLGTGELFF.